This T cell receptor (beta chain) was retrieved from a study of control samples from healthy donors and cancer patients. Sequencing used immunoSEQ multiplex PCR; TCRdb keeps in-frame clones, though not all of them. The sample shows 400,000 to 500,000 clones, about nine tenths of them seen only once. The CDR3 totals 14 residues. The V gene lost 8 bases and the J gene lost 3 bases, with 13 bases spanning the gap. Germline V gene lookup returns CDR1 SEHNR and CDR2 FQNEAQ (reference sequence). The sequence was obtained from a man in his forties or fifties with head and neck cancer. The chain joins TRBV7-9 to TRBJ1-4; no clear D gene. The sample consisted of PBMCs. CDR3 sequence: CASHRGEANEKLFF. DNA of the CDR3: TGTGCCAGCCACCGTGGTGAGGCTAATGAAAAACTGTTTTTT.